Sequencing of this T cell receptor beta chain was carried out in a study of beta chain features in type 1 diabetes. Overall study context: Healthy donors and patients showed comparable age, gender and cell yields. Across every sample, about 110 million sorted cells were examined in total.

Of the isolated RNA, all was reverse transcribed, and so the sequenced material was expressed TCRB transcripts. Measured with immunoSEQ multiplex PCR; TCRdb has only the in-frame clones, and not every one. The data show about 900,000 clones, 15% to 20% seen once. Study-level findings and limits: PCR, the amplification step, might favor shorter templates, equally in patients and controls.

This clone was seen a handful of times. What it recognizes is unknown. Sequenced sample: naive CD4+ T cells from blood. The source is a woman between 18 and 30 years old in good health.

Written as DNA, the CDR3 is TGCGCCAGCAGCCAAGGTACTAGCGGGAGTGTCTACGAGCAGTACTTC. Translated, it gives CASSQGTSGSVYEQYF. The V gene is TRBV4-1, the J gene TRBJ2-7; TRBD2 aligns across 11 bases. Trimming took 1 base from V and 3 from J; bases not matched to a gene: 5. The CDR3 spans 16 residues. CDR1 is MGHRA and CDR2 is YSYEKL in the germline V gene.